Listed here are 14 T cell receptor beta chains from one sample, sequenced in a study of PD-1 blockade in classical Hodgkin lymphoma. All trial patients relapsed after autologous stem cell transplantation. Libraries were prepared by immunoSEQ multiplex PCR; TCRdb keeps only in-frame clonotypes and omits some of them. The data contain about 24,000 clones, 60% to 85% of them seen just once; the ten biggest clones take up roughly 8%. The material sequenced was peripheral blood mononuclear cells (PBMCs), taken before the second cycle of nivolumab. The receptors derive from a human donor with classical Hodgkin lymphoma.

The CDR3 DNA is TGTGCCAGCAGCTGGAGGTTTGATGAGCAGTTCTTC. Protein product: CASSWRFDEQFF. This sequence joins TRBV11-2 and TRBJ2-1; tentative D call: TRBD2 (5 bases). CDR3 length: 12 residues. Germline V gives CDR1 SGHAT, CDR2 FQNNGV. The V gene lost 4 bases and the J gene lost 8 bases, with 9 bases spanning the gap.

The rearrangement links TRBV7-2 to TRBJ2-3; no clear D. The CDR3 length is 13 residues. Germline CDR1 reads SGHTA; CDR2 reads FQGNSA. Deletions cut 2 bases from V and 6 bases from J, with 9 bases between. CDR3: CASSLSTRDTQYF. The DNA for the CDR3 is TGTGCCAGCAGCTTAAGTACTCGGGATACGCAGTATTTT.

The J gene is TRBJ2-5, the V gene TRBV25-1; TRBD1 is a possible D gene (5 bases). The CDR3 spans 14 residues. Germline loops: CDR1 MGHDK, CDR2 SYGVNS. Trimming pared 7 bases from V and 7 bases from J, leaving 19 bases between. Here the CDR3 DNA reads TGTGCCAGCACCTCCGACTTGGACCAGGGGACCCAGTACTTC. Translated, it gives CASTSDLDQGTQYF.

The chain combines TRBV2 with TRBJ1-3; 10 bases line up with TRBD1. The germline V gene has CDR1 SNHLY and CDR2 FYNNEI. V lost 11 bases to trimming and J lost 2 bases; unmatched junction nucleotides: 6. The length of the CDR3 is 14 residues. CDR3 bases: TGTGCCCGCCGGGACAGGGGCCCTGGAAACACCATATATTTT. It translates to CARRDRGPGNTIYF.

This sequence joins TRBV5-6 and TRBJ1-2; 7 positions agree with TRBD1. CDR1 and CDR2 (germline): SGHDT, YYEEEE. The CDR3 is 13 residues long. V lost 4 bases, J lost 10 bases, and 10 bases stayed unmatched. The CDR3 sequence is CASSTRDSTLYTF. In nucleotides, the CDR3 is TGTGCCAGCAGCACCCGGGACAGTACTCTCTACACCTTC.

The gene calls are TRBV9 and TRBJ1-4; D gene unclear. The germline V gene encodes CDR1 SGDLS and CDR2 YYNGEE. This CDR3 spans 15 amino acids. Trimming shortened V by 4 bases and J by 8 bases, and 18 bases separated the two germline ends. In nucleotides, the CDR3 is TGTGCCAGCAGCACCCAAGGCTCCGCGGAGGAAAAACTGTTTTTT. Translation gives CASSTQGSAEEKLFF.

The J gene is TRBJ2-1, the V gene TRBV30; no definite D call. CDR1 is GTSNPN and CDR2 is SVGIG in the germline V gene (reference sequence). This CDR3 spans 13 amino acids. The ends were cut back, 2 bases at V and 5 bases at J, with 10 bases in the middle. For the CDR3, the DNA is TGTGCCTGGAGTCGCTACTATGACAATGAGCAGTTCTTC. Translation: CAWSRYYDNEQFF.

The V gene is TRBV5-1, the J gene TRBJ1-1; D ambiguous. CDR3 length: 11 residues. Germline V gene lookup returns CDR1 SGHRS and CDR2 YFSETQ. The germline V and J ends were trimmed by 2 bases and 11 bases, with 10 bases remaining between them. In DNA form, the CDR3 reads TGCGCCAGCAGCTTCGGACGCTGGGCTTTCTTT. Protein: CASSFGRWAFF.

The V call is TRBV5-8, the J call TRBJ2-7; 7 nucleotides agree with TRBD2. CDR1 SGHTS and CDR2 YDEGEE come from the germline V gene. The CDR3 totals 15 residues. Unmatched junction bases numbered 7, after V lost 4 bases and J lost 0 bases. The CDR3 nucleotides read TGTGCCAGCAGCATAATGGGCGGGAGCTCCTACGAGCAGTACTTC. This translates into CASSIMGGSSYEQYF.

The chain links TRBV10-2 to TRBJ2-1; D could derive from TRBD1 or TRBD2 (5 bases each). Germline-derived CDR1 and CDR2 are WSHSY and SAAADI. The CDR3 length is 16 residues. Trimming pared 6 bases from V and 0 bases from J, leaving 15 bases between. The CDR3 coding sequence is TGCGCCAGCAGGAAACGGGGACCTAGCTCCTACAATGAGCAGTTCTTC. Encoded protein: CASRKRGPSSYNEQFF.

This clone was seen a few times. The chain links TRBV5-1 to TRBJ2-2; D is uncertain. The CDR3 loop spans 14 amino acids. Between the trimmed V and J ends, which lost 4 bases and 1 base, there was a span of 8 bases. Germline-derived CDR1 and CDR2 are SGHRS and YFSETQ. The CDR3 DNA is TGCGCCAGCAGCAGGCCGGAGAACACCGGGGAGCTGTTTTTT. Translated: CASSRPENTGELFF.

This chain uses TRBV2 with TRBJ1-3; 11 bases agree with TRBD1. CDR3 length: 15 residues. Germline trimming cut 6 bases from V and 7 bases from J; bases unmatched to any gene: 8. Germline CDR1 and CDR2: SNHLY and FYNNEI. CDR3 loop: CASSQSGTGGNTIYF. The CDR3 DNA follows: TGTGCCAGCAGCCAATCAGGGACAGGGGGGAACACCATATATTTT.

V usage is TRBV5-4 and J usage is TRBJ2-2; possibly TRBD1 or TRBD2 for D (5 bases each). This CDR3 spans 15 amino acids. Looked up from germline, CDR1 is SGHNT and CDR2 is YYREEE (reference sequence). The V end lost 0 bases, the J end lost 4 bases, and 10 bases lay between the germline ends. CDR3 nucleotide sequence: TGTGCCAGCAGCTTGGGAGGGGAGACCACCGGGGAGCTGTTTTTT. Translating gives CASSLGGETTGELFF.

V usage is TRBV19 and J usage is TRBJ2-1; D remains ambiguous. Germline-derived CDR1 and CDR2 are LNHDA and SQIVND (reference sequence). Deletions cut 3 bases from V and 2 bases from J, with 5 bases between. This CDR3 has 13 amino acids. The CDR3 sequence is CASSMGPYNEQFF. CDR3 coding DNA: TGTGCCAGTAGTATGGGCCCCTACAATGAGCAGTTCTTC.